These T cell receptor beta chains were read from a single sample in a study of blood T cells in healthy people across ages. TCRdb reanalysed the 5' RACE reads using MiXCR and keeps one entry per CDR3 protein. The sample records 1.5 million to 2 million distinct CDR3 sequences, roughly 27% being singletons. Sequenced: blood. Receptors originate from a woman aged 25 to 39 in good health. Each CDR3 is given without its conserved first and last residue. Part of the rows lack a size; the others show once, few, many or a class for expanded clones.

V gene,clone size,J gene,CDR3 protein
TRBV29-1,few,TRBJ2-1,GVGQGVHNEQF
TRBV29-1,-,TRBJ1-2,SVTKGASYGYT
TRBV2,-,TRBJ2-5,ASSELRGQGTQY
TRBV2,many,TRBJ1-4,ASMVGRNEKLF
TRBV7-2,many,TRBJ2-6,ASSIIGPGANVLT
TRBV7-2,many,TRBJ1-2,ASSLTGGVGYT
TRBV9,many,TRBJ2-7,ASSPDLVPYEQY
TRBV28,many,TRBJ1-6,ASRKQGGNSPLH
TRBV30,-,TRBJ1-2,AWSVRRQGDYGYT
TRBV6-6,-,TRBJ2-1,ASRDLREVYNEQF
TRBV5-5,few,-,ASSLADYRGTSGEQY
TRBV7-2,-,-,ASSGDRLWGEQY
TRBV4-3,-,TRBJ2-3,ASSQSGTGGGEDTQY
TRBV7-9,many,TRBJ2-5,ASSLVPSRQETQY
TRBV5-1,-,TRBJ2-4,ASSSLQGAAKNIQY
TRBV7-9,-,TRBJ2-3,ASSRAGAADTQY
TRBV5-6,-,TRBJ2-7,ASSHQEVDYEQY
TRBV4-3,many,TRBJ2-1,ASSQGSPFPNEQF
TRBV9,-,TRBJ1-5,TSSVEVNQPQH
TRBV4-1,few,TRBJ1-2,ASSQGGGRYGYT
TRBV29-1,few,TRBJ1-1,SVGSAGNTEAF
TRBV3-1,-,TRBJ1-2,ANRGPGAGYT
TRBV6-2/TRBV6-3,many,TRBJ2-5,ASSYAGIQETQY
TRBV7-9,many,TRBJ2-6,ASSTEGSGANVLT
TRBV4-1,-,TRBJ2-1,ASSQETSGSYNEQF
TRBV20-1,-,TRBJ2-3,SASGPEAQY
TRBV15,many,TRBJ2-1,ATSRGIQARNEQF
TRBV28,few,TRBJ1-4,ASSPPRETNEKLF
TRBV29-1,many,TRBJ2-3,SVLPRIDGKQDTQY
TRBV29-1,-,TRBJ2-5,SVVRHLQETQY
TRBV11-2,few,TRBJ1-2,ASSGPRDRIYGYT
TRBV6-5,few,TRBJ2-5,ASSYGQGAGETLY
TRBV7-2,-,TRBJ1-2,ASSPQRQGDDGYT
TRBV28,many,TRBJ2-7,ASSLSSGWEDTYEQY
TRBV3-1,-,TRBJ1-2,ASSQGHLNYGYT
TRBV7-9,few,TRBJ2-7,VSSRLAGDHYEQY
TRBV28,-,TRBJ2-1,ASSSSTSGGYNEQF
TRBV24-1,-,TRBJ2-5,ATGSITAPETQY
TRBV7-9,-,TRBJ2-5,ASRALVDQETQY
TRBV7-9,few,TRBJ2-4,ASSGSEDFDKNIQY